Listed below are T cell receptor beta chains from one sample, sequenced in a study of T cells after yellow fever vaccination. TCRdb fed the 5' RACE reads into MiXCR, producing one record per CDR3 protein. The table records more than 200,000 distinct CDR3 sequences, over 3% of them present only once. Material: PBMCs, obtained 15 days after the yellow fever booster vaccination. The receptors originated from a young man who received the YFV17D yellow fever vaccine. Each CDR3 is given with its conserved first and last residue. A D gene is named only where the DNA matches it firmly. Rows give clone size only sometimes, using once, few, many, or a class for an expanded clone.

V gene	clone size	D gene	J gene	CDR3 DNA	CDR3 protein
TRBV4-3	many	-	TRBJ2-5	TGCGCCAGCAGCCAAGATAATCGAGGCAGGGAAGAGACCCAGTACTTC	CASSQDNRGREETQYF
TRBV11-2	many	-	TRBJ1-1	TGTGCCAGCAGACCGCCGGATCTGGGCACTGAAGCTTTCTTT	CASRPPDLGTEAFF
TRBV7-2	many	-	TRBJ2-7	TGTGCCAGCAGCTTAGTTGGGGGGCCGGAGGCCTACGAGCAGTACTTC	CASSLVGGPEAYEQYF
TRBV18	many	-	TRBJ2-5	TGTGCCAGCTCCAACTCGGTCAAAACTGAGACCCAGTACTTC	CASSNSVKTETQYF
TRBV5-1	many	-	TRBJ2-5	TGCGCCAGCAGCTTGCTCCCTCTCGGGGATTCAGAGACCCAGTACTTC	CASSLLPLGDSETQYF
TRBV5-6	many	TRBD1	TRBJ1-1	TGTGCCAGCAGTTATGACAGGGTCCCCACTGAAGCTTTCTTT	CASSYDRVPTEAFF
TRBV20-1	many	TRBD1	TRBJ2-2	TGCAGTGCTAGCCGGGCAGGGGGCTTCGGGGAGCTGTTTTTT	CSASRAGGFGELFF
TRBV5-1	many	-	TRBJ2-7	TGCGCCAGCAGCTTGGCCGTGGGTCCCTACGAGCAGTACTTC	CASSLAVGPYEQYF
TRBV29-1	many	-	TRBJ2-7	TGCAGCGTTGCGGCAGCTGGGTACGAGCAGTACTTC	CSVAAAGYEQYF
TRBV12-3/TRBV12-4	-	TRBD1	TRBJ1-2	TGTGCCAGAAGTTGGACAGGCTATGGCTACACCTTC	CARSWTGYGYTF
TRBV5-1	many	-	TRBJ2-3	TGCGCCAGCAGCCCGGCACGAGGCAGGGCGGCAGATACGCAGTATTTT	CASSPARGRAADTQYF
TRBV29-1	many	-	TRBJ2-3	TGCAGCGTTTCAAGGGGGAGGGGCACAGATACGCAGTATTTT	CSVSRGRGTDTQYF
TRBV7-9	many	-	TRBJ2-3	TGTGCCAGCAACCCCAGGGGGGGGACAGATACGCAGTATTTT	CASNPRGGTDTQYF
TRBV25-1	-	TRBD1	TRBJ2-2	TGTGCCAGCGGGGACAGACTGGAGCTGTTTTTT	CASGDRLELFF
TRBV5-4	many	TRBD2	TRBJ2-3	TGTGCCAGCAGCTTGCGGGGGGGGCGAGATACGCAGTATTTT	CASSLRGGRDTQYF
TRBV7-2	few	TRBD2	TRBJ2-3	TGTGCCAGCAGCTCGACTAGCGGGGGGGCGGATACGCAGTATTTT	CASSSTSGGADTQYF
TRBV12-3/TRBV12-4	many	TRBD1	TRBJ2-7	TGTGCCAGTCGAGCCGCAGGGGGCCGGGACGAGCAGTACTTC	CASRAAGGRDEQYF
TRBV12-3/TRBV12-4	many	-	TRBJ1-5	TGTGCCAGCAGTTTTGGTCGGGGTCTCGTTCAGCCCCAGCATTTT	CASSFGRGLVQPQHF
TRBV7-8	many	-	TRBJ2-3	TGTGCCAGCAGCTTTGGGCCAAACACAGATACGCAGTATTTT	CASSFGPNTDTQYF
TRBV12-3/TRBV12-4	many	-	TRBJ1-2	TGTGCCAGCAGCTTACGACAGTCCTATGGCTACACCTTC	CASSLRQSYGYTF
TRBV3-1	-	-	TRBJ1-6	TGTGCCAGCAGCCCGACCATGGGGTATTCACCCCTCCACTTT	CASSPTMGYSPLHF
TRBV14	many	-	TRBJ2-5	TGTGCCAGCAGCCAAGAGAGCACGGAGACCCAGTACTTC	CASSQESTETQYF
TRBV12-3/TRBV12-4	few	-	TRBJ1-5	TGTGCCAGCAGTCTGTGGGGGGGATCAATCCGTGGGGAGCATTTT	CASSLWGGSIRGEHF
TRBV4-3	many	-	TRBJ1-4	TGCGCCAGCAGCCAAGATCTGGGACCCTCGGGTGAAAAACTGTTTTTT	CASSQDLGPSGEKLFF
TRBV12-3/TRBV12-4	few	-	TRBJ2-3	TGTGCCAGCAGTTTTAGCCCGAGCACAGATACGCAGTATTTT	CASSFSPSTDTQYF
TRBV5-5	many	TRBD2	TRBJ2-5	TGTGCCAGCAGCCCCTGGACTAGCGGGGGGCAAGAGACCCAGTACTTC	CASSPWTSGGQETQYF
TRBV7-2	many	TRBD1	TRBJ1-6	TGTGCCAGCAGCCCATCGGGACAGGGCTTTTCACCCCTCCACTTT	CASSPSGQGFSPLHF
TRBV7-2	many	-	TRBJ1-4	TGTGCCAGCAGCTTGGGGATACAAAATCCAAGCATTGAAAAACTGTTTTTT	CASSLGIQNPSIEKLFF